A single sample gave rise to the 20 T cell receptor beta chains below, sequenced in a study of OX40 agonist ivuxolimab in advanced cancers. Library method: the immunoSEQ multiplex PCR assay. Drawn from immuneACCESS, this table holds only the in-frame rearrangements with V and J called that TCRdb kept. Clones are partly lost; checked studies trace under half to an unresolved V gene and leave the rest unexplained. This sample has 20,000 to 30,000 clones in its table, and under 85% of those were observed once. The ten largest account for approximately 8.5% of the sample. Material: CD4+ or CD8+ T cells sorted from blood, obtained in a trial of the OX40 agonist ivuxolimab. These receptors came from an adult with an advanced solid tumor such as melanoma, head and neck, liver or kidney cancer.

The chain uses TRBV27 and TRBJ1-1; D remains unclear. This CDR3 spans 14 amino acids. V lost 1 base, J lost 5 bases, and 11 bases lay in between. Germline V gene lookup returns CDR1 MNHEY and CDR2 SMNVEV (reference sequence). The CDR3 DNA sequence: TGTGCCAGCAGTTTATATCCGGACCTAACTGAAGCTTTCTTT. Translating it yields CASSLYPDLTEAFF.

V gene TRBV27 combines with J gene TRBJ2-1; D might be TRBD2 (6 bases). The CDR3 is made up of 16 amino acids. Germline CDR1 reads MNHEY; CDR2 reads SMNVEV (reference sequence). Between the trimmed V and J ends, which lost 0 bases and 5 bases, there was a span of 14 bases. The CDR3 DNA follows: TGTGCCAGCAGTTTATCGCAGGAGGGCCAGCACAATGAGCAGTTCTTC. This encodes CASSLSQEGQHNEQFF.

CDR3 nucleotides: TGTGCCAGCAGCTTTCTTGAGGGAAAGGACTCCTACGAGCAGTACTTC. Its protein product is CASSFLEGKDSYEQYF. The chain recombines TRBV7-8 with TRBJ2-7; D might be TRBD2 (5 bases). Germline CDR1 and CDR2: SGHVS and FQNEAQ. V lost 3 bases to trimming and J lost 0 bases, with 15 bases between them. The CDR3 is 16 amino acids.

The chain employs TRBV2 and TRBJ2-3; 9 bases are a match to TRBD2. After removal of 5 bases from V and 6 bases from J, the junction contained 9 bases not matched to a gene. CDR1 is SNHLY and CDR2 is FYNNEI in the germline V gene. This CDR3 spans 15 amino acids. CDR3 coding DNA: TGTGCCAGCAGTCGGACTAGCGAGAGGTTGGATACGCAGTATTTT. Translating it yields CASSRTSERLDTQYF.

The J gene is TRBJ1-3, the V gene TRBV5-6, with D perhaps matching TRBD1 (5 bases). The length of the CDR3 is 15 residues. Germline V gene data show CDR1 as SGHDT and CDR2 as YYEEEE. V gave up 5 bases and J gave up 3 bases, with 15 bases separating them. This chain's CDR3 is CASSHPGTYGNTIYF. In DNA form, the CDR3 reads TGTGCCAGCAGTCATCCCGGGACTTATGGAAACACCATATATTTT.

V usage is TRBV6-6 and J usage is TRBJ1-5; D may be TRBD1 (5 bases). V gave up 0 bases and J gave up 5 bases, with 8 bases separating them. The CDR3 contains 14 residues. Germline V gene sequence: CDR1 MNHNY, CDR2 SVGAGI (reference sequence). This CDR3 is CASSYSGGHQPQHF. The CDR3 region has the DNA TGTGCCAGCAGTTACTCCGGGGGACATCAGCCCCAGCATTTT.

The chain links TRBV11-2 to TRBJ1-2, with 7 bases lining up with TRBD1. CDR1 SGHAT and CDR2 FQNNGV come from the germline V gene. This CDR3 contains 13 residues. V dropped 4 bases and J dropped 7; count of bases not matched to a gene: 6. CDR3 bases: TGTGCCAGCAGCTATGACAGGGTACGTGGCTACACCTTC. Its protein product is CASSYDRVRGYTF.

On this clone: Compared with germline, one end of the junction differs, possibly owing to a read error. The rearrangement uses TRBV18 and TRBJ1-2; D unresolved. Germline CDR1 and CDR2: KGHSH and LQKENI. There are 9 residues in the CDR3. CDR3 DNA: TGTGCCAGCTCACTACCCTTCGCCTTC. Protein product: CASSLPFAF. Full variable domain (missing parts from reference TRBV18 and TRBJ1-2): NAGVMQNPRHLVRRRGQEARLRCSPMKGHSHVYWYRQLPEEGLKFMVYLQKENIIDESGMPKERFSAEFPKEGPSILRIQQVVRGDSAAYFCASSLPFAFGSGTRLTVV.

This clone was detected once. The chain couples TRBV29-1 to TRBJ1-2, with 10 bases identical to TRBD1. This CDR3 region has 13 residues. CDR1 and CDR2 (germline): SQVTM, ANQGSEA. The J segment lost 8 bases and the V segment lost 7 bases, leaving 10 bases of the junction unmatched. CDR3: CSATTGGLGGYTF. The CDR3 coding sequence is TGCAGCGCTACGACAGGGGGCTTGGGGGGCTACACCTTC.

The chain links TRBV4-2 to TRBJ2-7, with D uncertain. Germline V gives CDR1 LGHNA, CDR2 YNFKEQ. The length of the CDR3 is 18 residues. V gave up 0 bases and J gave up 1 base, with 19 bases separating them. The CDR3 loop is CASSQDSHSAKESYEQYF. CDR3 in DNA: TGTGCCAGCAGCCAAGATTCCCACAGCGCCAAGGAGTCCTACGAGCAGTACTTC.

The chain joins TRBV19 to TRBJ1-5; TRBD1 aligns across 7 bases. Germline lookup yields CDR1 LNHDA and CDR2 SQIVND (reference sequence). Trimming at V came to 5 bases and at J to 3 bases, leaving 7 bases not matched to a gene. The CDR3 covers 15 residues. This chain's CDR3 is CASSWDSLYNQPQHF. Here the CDR3 DNA reads TGTGCCAGTAGTTGGGACAGCCTATACAATCAGCCCCAGCATTTT.

To note about this clone: Other DNA sequences in the same sample also yield this CDR3. The chain carries TRBV19 and TRBJ2-2, with 12 positions matching TRBD2. The CDR3 loop spans 16 amino acids. Germline-derived CDR1 and CDR2 are LNHDA and SQIVND (reference sequence). V was pared by 7 bases and J by 5 bases, with 8 bases of the junction left unmatched. The DNA of the CDR3 is TGTGCCAGTACCCGGACTAGCGGGGTTGGAACCGGGGAGCTGTTTTTT. Translation: CASTRTSGVGTGELFF.

The chain uses TRBV5-6 and TRBJ2-7, with D possibly being TRBD1 or TRBD2 (5 bases each). The length of the CDR3 is 15 residues. Germline V gene data show CDR1 as SGHDT and CDR2 as YYEEEE. V lost 0 bases, J lost 3 bases, and 13 bases lay in between. CDR3 sequence reads: CASSLGGVGVYEQYF. CDR3 nucleotides: TGTGCCAGCAGCTTGGGAGGGGTGGGTGTCTACGAGCAGTACTTC.

The gene calls are TRBV27 and TRBJ2-2, with D tentatively TRBD2 (5 bases). V lost 6 bases and J 2 bases, leaving 13 bases between the germline ends. From germline, CDR1 is MNHEY and CDR2 SMNVEV (reference sequence). The length of the CDR3 is 15 residues. In DNA, the CDR3 is TGTGCCAGCAGCCGCCCGGGGTCCAACACCGGGGAGCTGTTTTTT. Protein sequence: CASSRPGSNTGELFF.

The chain has TRBV5-6 and TRBJ1-1; D is unclear. Germline loops: CDR1 SGHDT, CDR2 YYEEEE. The CDR3 loop spans 12 amino acids. V was cut by 0 bases and J by 7 bases, with 7 bases left in between. The CDR3 nucleotides are TGTGCCAGCAGCTTGGGCTACTTTGAAGCTTTCTTT. This sequence encodes CASSLGYFEAFF.

CDR3 sequence (DNA): TGTGCCAGCAGCTTACTGGAAGGTCAGCCCCAGCATTTT. Protein: CASSLLEGQPQHF. The chain uses TRBV13 and TRBJ1-5; D remains ambiguous. CDR3 size: 13 residues. V dropped 2 bases and J dropped 6 bases, with 8 bases sitting between them. Germline loops: CDR1 PRHDT, CDR2 FYEKMQ (reference sequence).

This chain links TRBV6-6 with TRBJ2-7, with D unresolved. This CDR3 comprises 14 residues. V lost 7 bases and J lost 5, with 18 bases in between. CDR1 and CDR2 from the germline V gene are MNHNY and SVGAGI (reference sequence). In nucleotides, the CDR3 is TGTGCCAGCAATTTGCAGGAACTTTTCGACGAGCAGTACTTC. This gives the protein CASNLQELFDEQYF.

The chain recombines TRBV5-6 with TRBJ2-4; a possible D gene is TRBD2 (5 bases). V was clipped by 4 bases and J by 0 bases, with 20 bases between them. The length of the CDR3 is 18 residues. Germline CDR1 and CDR2: SGHDT and YYEEEE. The CDR3 nucleotides read TGTGCCAGCAGCCCATGGGGAGAGTCTCTACTAGCCAAAAACATTCAGTACTTC. This codes for CASSPWGESLLAKNIQYF.

This sequence joins TRBV19 and TRBJ1-1; 7 bases match TRBD1. V was pared by 7 bases and J by 1 base, with 0 bases of the junction left unmatched. CDR1 and CDR2 from the germline V gene are LNHDA and SQIVND (reference sequence). This CDR3 contains 12 residues. DNA of the CDR3: TGTGCCAGTAACAGGGGGAACACTGAAGCTTTCTTT. It encodes CASNRGNTEAFF. Full variable domain (rest looked up from reference TRBV19 and TRBJ1-1): DGGITQSPKYLFRKEGQNVTLSCEQNLNHDAMYWYRQDPGQGLRLIYYSQIVNDFQKGDIAEGYSVSREKKESFPLTVTSAQKNPTAFYLCASNRGNTEAFFGQGTRLTVV.

V gene TRBV19 combines with J gene TRBJ2-3; D is possibly TRBD1 or TRBD2 (6 bases each). The V gene's germline CDR1 is LNHDA and CDR2 SQIVND (reference sequence). Trimming cost V 4 bases and J 0 bases, with 14 bases left between them. The CDR3 consists of 16 residues. The CDR3 protein is CASSTLTGTSTDTQYF. The CDR3 coding sequence is TGTGCCAGTAGTACACTTACAGGGACTAGCACAGATACGCAGTATTTT. Together with reference TRBV19 and TRBJ2-3, the CDR3 gives the full variable domain: DGGITQSPKYLFRKEGQNVTLSCEQNLNHDAMYWYRQDPGQGLRLIYYSQIVNDFQKGDIAEGYSVSREKKESFPLTVTSAQKNPTAFYLCASSTLTGTSTDTQYFGPGTRLTVL.